The rows below give T cell receptor beta chains drawn from one sample of a study of radiation and T cells in renal cell carcinoma. Here immunoSEQ multiplex PCR was the method, and the copy in TCRdb shows in-frame clones only, minus some. The table has some 100,000 clones, 82% seen once. Sequencing used blood, obtained from a patient whose treatment included radiotherapy and nephrectomy. Source of these receptors: a man aged 60 to 69 with renal cell carcinoma. The CDR3 runs from the conserved cysteine through the conserved F or W. The order of the fields is V gene, D gene, clone size, J gene, CDR3 protein, CDR3 DNA. A D gene is named only where the DNA matches it firmly. Clone size is given for some rows only: seen once, a few or many times, or a class if the clone is expanded.

v_gene: TRBV14; d_gene: TRBD1; abundance: -; j_gene: TRBJ2-1; CDR3aa: CASSDDRGRGNEQFF; CDR3nt: TGTGCCAGCAGCGATGACAGGGGGCGAGGGAATGAGCAGTTCTTC
v_gene: TRBV7-9; d_gene: -; abundance: -; j_gene: TRBJ1-1; CDR3aa: CASSFIGLGPGTEAFF; CDR3nt: TGTGCCAGCAGCTTTATTGGGTTGGGGCCTGGCACTGAAGCTTTCTTT
v_gene: TRBV19; d_gene: -; abundance: few; j_gene: TRBJ2-3; CDR3aa: CASSPQVGTDTQYF; CDR3nt: TGTGCCAGTAGTCCACAGGTCGGGACAGATACGCAGTATTTT
v_gene: TRBV5-1; d_gene: -; abundance: -; j_gene: TRBJ2-5; CDR3aa: CASSLGGARETQYF; CDR3nt: TGCGCCAGCAGCTTGGGGGGGGCTCGGGAGACCCAGTACTTC
v_gene: TRBV7-3; d_gene: TRBD1; abundance: once; j_gene: TRBJ2-7; CDR3aa: CASSLRQGLEQYF; CDR3nt: TGTGCCAGCAGCTTAAGACAGGGGCTCGAGCAGTACTTC
v_gene: TRBV15; d_gene: TRBD2; abundance: few; j_gene: TRBJ2-3; CDR3aa: CATRLRREGTDTQYF; CDR3nt: TGTGCCACCAGACTTAGACGGGAGGGTACAGATACGCAGTATTTT
v_gene: TRBV7-8; d_gene: -; abundance: -; j_gene: TRBJ2-2; CDR3aa: CASRGTSNTGELFF; CDR3nt: TGTGCCAGCCGAGGGACCTCGAACACCGGGGAGCTGTTTTTT
v_gene: TRBV27; d_gene: TRBD2; abundance: -; j_gene: TRBJ2-7; CDR3aa: CASSLRGTRSYEQYF; CDR3nt: TGTGCCAGCAGTTTACGGGGGACTAGGAGTTACGAGCAGTACTTC
v_gene: TRBV7-3; d_gene: TRBD2; abundance: -; j_gene: TRBJ2-2; CDR3aa: CASSPGLATGELFF; CDR3nt: TGTGCCAGCAGCCCGGGACTAGCGACCGGGGAGCTGTTTTTT
v_gene: TRBV4-1; d_gene: -; abundance: -; j_gene: TRBJ2-1; CDR3aa: CASSQEPRAHEQFF; CDR3nt: TGCGCCAGCAGCCAAGAGCCCAGGGCCCATGAGCAGTTCTTC